The 30 T cell receptor beta chains given below trace back to one sample, sequenced in a study of shared clonotypes between healthy human individuals. Data came from immunoSEQ multiplex PCR; TCRdb stores just in-frame clones and leaves some out. The top ten clones hold more than 0.35% of a sample with about 2.5 million clones, less than 95% of them seen once. Specimen: naive CD4+ T cells from PBMCs. Subset denoted: CD45RA+ positively selected. The source is a man aged 18 to 30 in good health. Some clones in this sample may be carry-over from other donors' samples.

This clone was detected once. The chain links TRBV5-1 to TRBJ2-1; 13 nucleotides match TRBD2. From germline, CDR1 is SGHRS and CDR2 YFSETQ. V lost 2 bases to trimming and J lost 4 bases; unmatched junction nucleotides: 3. The CDR3 has 16 amino acids. The CDR3 coding sequence is TGCGCCAGCAGCTTCTTGGGACTAGCGGGGTACAATGAGCAGTTCTTC. This encodes CASSFLGLAGYNEQFF.

The rearrangement links TRBV9 to TRBJ2-7; TRBD1 agrees at 10 bases. The V and J ends lost 4 bases and 0 bases, in that order; junction bases with no gene match: 7. This CDR3 contains 16 residues. The V gene's germline CDR1 is SGDLS and CDR2 YYNGEE. The CDR3 bases are TGTGCCAGCAGCCCCCAGGGACAGGGGAGCTCCTACGAGCAGTACTTC. Translation gives CASSPQGQGSSYEQYF.

Note on this clone: This specimen includes other DNA sequences encoding the same CDR3. The gene calls are TRBV28 and TRBJ1-2, with a weak D call TRBD1 (5 bases). The CDR3 is made up of 12 amino acids. The V gene lost 5 bases and the J gene lost 7 bases, with 11 bases spanning the gap. The germline CDR1 and CDR2 sequences are MDHEN and SYDVKM. Written as DNA, the CDR3 is TGTGCCAGCAGTCCCGGGGGGTTTGGCTACACCTTC. Protein: CASSPGGFGYTF.

This clone has a single count. The chain has TRBV29-1 and TRBJ2-3; D perhaps matches TRBD2 (6 bases). This CDR3 region has 12 residues. Germline V gene lookup returns CDR1 SQVTM and CDR2 ANQGSEA. Between the trimmed V and J ends, which lost 4 bases and 4 bases, there was a span of 9 bases. In DNA, the CDR3 is TGCAGCGTTGGGGCGGGACCAGATACGCAGTATTTT. It specifies CSVGAGPDTQYF.

The chain recombines TRBV28 with TRBJ2-2; a weak D match, TRBD1 (5 bases). Germline-derived CDR1 and CDR2 are MDHEN and SYDVKM. This CDR3 is built from 16 residues. V was pared by 3 bases and J by 0 bases, with 11 bases between. In DNA form, the CDR3 reads TGTGCCAGCAGTTTCCCCGCCAGGGCGAACACCGGGGAGCTGTTTTTT. Amino acid sequence: CASSFPARANTGELFF.

The chain couples TRBV9 to TRBJ2-1; D is perhaps TRBD1 or TRBD2 (5 bases each). Between the trimmed V and J ends, which lost 1 base and 5 bases, there was a span of 13 bases. This CDR3 region has 15 residues. Germline CDR1 is SGDLS and CDR2 is YYNGEE. The CDR3 DNA reads TGTGCCAGCAGCGTATCGGGACGGTCCAACAATGAGCAGTTCTTC. Translating it yields CASSVSGRSNNEQFF.

The chain has TRBV4-3 and TRBJ1-1, with unresolved D. V lost 0 bases, J lost 6 bases, and 14 bases lay in between. This CDR3 spans 15 amino acids. Germline CDR1 is LGHNA and CDR2 is YSLEER. The CDR3 DNA sequence: TGCGCCAGCAGCCAAGACGGCCTTTCTCCCGCTGAAGCTTTCTTT. This encodes CASSQDGLSPAEAFF.

The rearrangement joins TRBV7-8 to TRBJ2-4, with TRBD1 as a possible D gene (6 bases). CDR1 SGHVS and CDR2 FQNEAQ come from the germline V gene. Trimming took 5 bases from V and 0 from J, leaving 14 bases between them. The CDR3 has 16 residues. CDR3 nucleotides: TGTGCCAGCAGCCTAGACAGGTTTCTAGCCAAAAACATTCAGTACTTC. This sequence encodes CASSLDRFLAKNIQYF.

This rearrangement joins TRBV6-5 to TRBJ1-1, with 7 bases lining up with TRBD1. J gave up 6 bases and V 5 bases, and 9 bases lay outside the gene matches. The germline V gene has CDR1 MNHEY and CDR2 SVGAGI. The CDR3 has 14 amino acids. The CDR3: CASSLRGGAPEAFF. DNA for the CDR3: TGTGCCAGCAGTCTCCGAGGGGGCGCCCCTGAAGCTTTCTTT.

This clone has only one observation. The chain recombines TRBV15 with TRBJ2-4; 11 bases line up with TRBD1. Germline CDR1 LNHNV, CDR2 YYDKDF (reference sequence). The length of the CDR3 is 16 residues. The V segment lost 0 bases and the J segment 7 bases; nucleotides outside the gene matches: 5. In DNA, the CDR3 is TGTGCCACCAGCAGAGATTACGGGACAGGGGGGAACATTCAGTACTTC. It encodes CATSRDYGTGGNIQYF. Looking up the rest from reference TRBV15 and TRBJ2-4 gives the full variable domain: DAMVIQNPRYQVTQFGKPVTLSCSQTLNHNVMYWYQQKSSQAPKLLFHYYDKDFNNEADTPDNFQSRRPNTSFCFLDIRSPGLGDTAMYLCATSRDYGTGGNIQYFGAGTRLSVL.

The V gene is TRBV27, the J gene TRBJ2-5; tentatively, D is TRBD2 (5 bases). The CDR3 length is 14 residues. Germline values: CDR1 MNHEY, CDR2 SMNVEV (reference sequence). Trimming took off 3 bases at V and 5 bases at J, with 13 bases between the two ends. DNA of the CDR3: TGTGCCAGCAGTTTCACGGGGTCTGGGGAGACCCAGTACTTC. It codes for CASSFTGSGETQYF.

The chain joins TRBV5-6 to TRBJ2-7; 9 positions match TRBD1. CDR3 length: 17 amino acids. Per the germline V gene, CDR1 is SGHDT and CDR2 is YYEEEE. V lost 0 bases to trimming and J lost 5 bases; unmatched junction nucleotides: 12. DNA of the CDR3: TGTGCCAGCAGCTTGGCCGGAGGGACAGGGAAGGGAGACGAGCAGTACTTC. Protein sequence: CASSLAGGTGKGDEQYF. The full variable domain, completed using reference TRBV5-6 and TRBJ2-7, is DAGVTQSPTHLIKTRGQQVTLRCSPKSGHDTVSWYQQALGQGPQFIFQYYEEEERQRGNFPDRFSGHQFPNYSSELNVNALLLGDSALYLCASSLAGGTGKGDEQYFGPGTRLTVT.

The chain combines TRBV15 with TRBJ2-5, with 9 bases lining up with TRBD1. V was clipped by 3 bases and J by 5 bases; unmatched bases: 4. The CDR3 is made up of 14 amino acids. Germline-derived CDR1 and CDR2 are LNHNV and YYDKDF (reference sequence). The CDR3 DNA reads as TGTGCCACCAGCAGTTTGGACAGGGGTGAGACCCAGTACTTC. This gives the protein CATSSLDRGETQYF.

The V call is TRBV6-6, the J call TRBJ2-6, with D tentatively TRBD1 or TRBD2 (6 bases each). Germline loops: CDR1 MNHNY, CDR2 SVGAGI (reference sequence). This CDR3 comprises 15 residues. Trimming removed 6 bases from V and 3 bases from J, with 12 bases in between. The CDR3 bases are TGTGCCAGCAGCCCCCGGGGGCGTGGGGCCAACGTCCTGACTTTC. Protein sequence: CASSPRGRGANVLTF.

The V gene is TRBV29-1, the J gene TRBJ1-5; perhaps TRBD1 as D (5 bases). Trimming stripped 6 bases from V and 3 bases from J, with 12 bases between. Germline values: CDR1 SQVTM, CDR2 ANQGSEA. The CDR3 runs 13 residues. The DNA for the CDR3 is TGCAGCGTAGCGTACAGGCCCAATCAGCCCCAGCATTTT. Its translation is CSVAYRPNQPQHF.

This chain joins TRBV28 and TRBJ1-2; a possible D gene is TRBD1 (5 bases). Germline CDR1 is MDHEN and CDR2 is SYDVKM. The CDR3 covers 15 residues. Trimming stripped 3 bases from V and 3 bases from J, with 14 bases between. This chain's CDR3 is CASSFPPRGDYGYTF. The CDR3 bases are TGTGCCAGCAGTTTTCCCCCCCGGGGGGACTATGGCTACACCTTC.

The CDR3 sequence: CASSPLAGVGNEQFF. The CDR3 DNA reads TGCGCCAGCAGCCCCTTAGCGGGAGTCGGCAATGAGCAGTTCTTC. This chain links TRBV5-1 with TRBJ2-1, with 9 positions matching TRBD2. The J segment lost 6 bases and the V segment lost 4 bases, leaving 8 bases of the junction unmatched. The CDR3 totals 15 residues. Germline CDR1 and CDR2: SGHRS and YFSETQ.

Written as DNA, the CDR3 is TGTGCCAGCAGCGTAACCGGACTAGCTCTCGACAATGAGCAGTTCTTC. Protein sequence: CASSVTGLALDNEQFF. The chain carries TRBV9 and TRBJ2-1; 8 nucleotides align to TRBD2. The CDR3 is 16 residues long. The germline V gene has CDR1 SGDLS and CDR2 YYNGEE. V shed 1 base and J 5 bases; nucleotides not matched to a gene: 8. Filled out from reference TRBV9 and TRBJ2-1, the complete variable domain reads DSGVTQTPKHLITATGQRVTLRCSPRSGDLSVYWYQQSLDQGLQFLIQYYNGEERAKGNILERFSAQQFPDLHSELNLSSLELGDSALYFCASSVTGLALDNEQFFGPGTRLTVL.

This sequence joins TRBV28 and TRBJ1-1, with TRBD1 matching over 8 bases. This CDR3 comprises 13 residues. The germline CDR1 and CDR2 sequences are MDHEN and SYDVKM. V trimming: 7 bases; J trimming: 4 bases; junction bases outside the gene matches: 5. The CDR3 here is CASTIRGPTEAFF. DNA for the CDR3: TGTGCCAGCACCATCAGGGGGCCCACTGAAGCTTTCTTT.

This chain connects TRBV5-1 to TRBJ2-1, with D unresolved. This CDR3 has 13 residues. The germline V gene has CDR1 SGHRS and CDR2 YFSETQ. V lost 0 bases and J 9 bases, leaving 10 bases between the germline ends. The CDR3 loop reads CASSLVVLGEQFF. The DNA of the CDR3 is TGCGCCAGCAGCTTGGTCGTTCTGGGTGAGCAGTTCTTC. Drawing the rest from reference TRBV5-1 and TRBJ2-1, the complete variable domain is KAGVTQTPRYLIKTRGQQVTLSCSPISGHRSVSWYQQTPGQGLQFLFEYFSETQRNKGNFPGRFSGRQFSNSRSEMNVSTLELGDSALYLCASSLVVLGEQFFGPGTRLTVL.

This clone appeared once. The chain combines TRBV5-4 with TRBJ2-2; 8 positions match TRBD1. J gave up 7 bases and V 4 bases, and 12 bases lay outside the gene matches. Germline values: CDR1 SGHNT, CDR2 YYREEE (reference sequence). This CDR3 has 16 amino acids. CDR3 sequence reads: CASSPRQGASNGELFF. CDR3 sequence (DNA): TGTGCCAGCAGCCCCAGGCAGGGGGCGAGTAACGGGGAGCTGTTTTTT.

The gene calls are TRBV11-1 and TRBJ2-5, with TRBD1 matching over 7 bases. Germline CDR1 is SGHAT and CDR2 is FQDESV (reference sequence). After removal of 5 bases from V and 4 bases from J, the junction contained 16 bases not matched to a gene. The CDR3 length is 17 residues. The chain's CDR3 is CASSRRRTNRGTETQYF. The CDR3 DNA is TGTGCCAGCAGCCGTAGGCGGACGAACAGGGGCACAGAGACCCAGTACTTC.

The chain links TRBV11-2 to TRBJ2-1; D may be TRBD1 or TRBD2 (5 bases each). Looked up from germline, CDR1 is SGHAT and CDR2 is FQNNGV. V was shortened by 3 bases and J by 6 bases, with 18 bases between the two germline ends. This CDR3 is 16 amino acids long. The DNA of the CDR3 is TGTGCCAGCAGCTTGTATCCTGGGGGAGCCCGCAATGAGCAGTTCTTC. Translated: CASSLYPGGARNEQFF. Drawing the rest from reference TRBV11-2 and TRBJ2-1, the complete variable domain is EAGVAQSPRYKIIEKRQSVAFWCNPISGHATLYWYQQILGQGPKLLIQFQNNGVVDDSQLPKDRFSAERLKGVDSTLKIQPAKLEDSAVYLCASSLYPGGARNEQFFGPGTRLTVL.

The table lists this clone with a count of one. This chain uses TRBV5-5 with TRBJ2-7; 11 bases fit TRBD2. The CDR3 spans 15 residues. Germline loops: CDR1 SGHKS, CDR2 YYEKEE (reference sequence). Losses at the gene ends were 5 bases for V and 3 bases for J; bases not matched to a gene: 7. The CDR3 region has the DNA TGTGCCAGCAGAGTACTAGCGGGGGCACTCTACGAGCAGTACTTC. Encoded protein: CASRVLAGALYEQYF.

Of note for this clone: The same CDR3 also results from other DNA sequences found in this sample. The V and J genes are TRBV5-1 and TRBJ2-7; D tentatively reads TRBD1 or TRBD2 (5 bases each). This CDR3 is 14 amino acids long. V was cut by 0 bases and J by 2 bases, with 9 bases left in between. Germline V lookup: CDR1 SGHRS, CDR2 YFSETQ. CDR3 nucleotide sequence: TGCGCCAGCAGCTTGGTTCGGGACCCCTACGAGCAGTACTTC. This translates into CASSLVRDPYEQYF.

CDR3: CASSYSGLASSYEQYF. The DNA of the CDR3 is TGTGCCAGCAGTTATTCCGGACTAGCGAGCTCCTACGAGCAGTACTTC. The genes are TRBV27 and TRBJ2-7, with 9 bases aligning to TRBD2. V was clipped by 4 bases and J by 0 bases; unmatched bases: 7. Germline V gene sequence: CDR1 MNHEY, CDR2 SMNVEV (reference sequence). The CDR3 length is 16 residues.

This sequence joins TRBV28 and TRBJ1-2; 10 bases are shared with TRBD1. V lost 7 bases to trimming and J lost 6 bases; unmatched junction nucleotides: 5. Looked up from germline, CDR1 is MDHEN and CDR2 is SYDVKM. CDR3 length equals 13 residues. The CDR3 reads CASTGTGEDGYTF. The DNA for the CDR3 is TGTGCCAGCACAGGGACAGGGGAAGATGGCTACACCTTC.

The chain carries TRBV11-2 and TRBJ2-5, with D possibly matching TRBD2 (5 bases). Trimming took off 0 bases at V and 5 bases at J, with 22 bases between the two ends. CDR1 SGHAT and CDR2 FQNNGV come from the germline V gene. CDR3 length equals 18 residues. The DNA for the CDR3 is TGTGCCAGCAGCTTAGATTCTATCGGTCGTACCCAGCGGGAGACCCAGTACTTC. This encodes CASSLDSIGRTQRETQYF.

The rearrangement joins TRBV7-2 to TRBJ2-7; 7 nucleotides match TRBD1. The CDR3 length is 15 residues. Germline CDR1 is SGHTA and CDR2 is FQGNSA. Trimming took 5 bases from V and 4 from J; bases not matched to a gene: 11. In DNA, the CDR3 is TGTGCCAGCAGCGTCGTATCCGGGACAGATTACGAGCAGTACTTC. It is translated as CASSVVSGTDYEQYF.

In its sample, this clone was seen a few times. The rearrangement joins TRBV11-2 to TRBJ1-1; D might be TRBD1 (5 bases). The CDR3 sequence is 14 residues long. V was pared by 5 bases and J by 1 base, with 11 bases between. CDR1 is SGHAT and CDR2 is FQNNGV in the germline V gene. CDR3 nucleotides: TGTGCCAGCAGCACAACTGGGGGGAACACTGAAGCTTTCTTT. This encodes CASSTTGGNTEAFF.